This is a list of T cell receptor beta chains from one sample in a study of identical twins. TCRdb re-derived calls from the 5' RACE reads in MiXCR, one entry per CDR3 protein. The table shows roughly 220,000 distinct CDR3 sequences, with 6% to 7% occurring only once. This sample also belongs to another study, concerning T cells expressing NK-cell markers.

The source material was CD8+ T cells sorted from blood. Every receptor here comes from a woman aged 18-29 years in good health. Both conserved end residues are part of each CDR3. The order of the fields is clone size, J gene, V gene, D gene, CDR3 DNA, CDR3 protein. D genes are given only for firm matches. Size tells how often a clone was seen (once, few, many) or the class of an expanded clone, and some rows leave it out.

clone_size: many; j_call: TRBJ2-5; v_call: TRBV3-1; d_call: TRBD2; cdr3_nt: TGTGCCAGCAACCGCCGACTAGCGGGAGAAGAGACCCAGTACTTC; cdr3_aa: CASNRRLAGEETQYF
clone_size: NA; j_call: TRBJ2-1; v_call: TRBV20-1; d_call: TRBD2; cdr3_nt: TGCTGTGCAACCGGCGGGGGAATCTTAAGCTCCTACAATGAGCAGTTCTTC; cdr3_aa: CCATGGGILSSYNEQFF
clone_size: once; j_call: TRBJ2-2; v_call: TRBV20-1; d_call: NA; cdr3_nt: TGCAGTGCGGAGCGGTGGTGCACCGGGGAGCTGTTTTTT; cdr3_aa: CSAERWCTGELFF
clone_size: few; j_call: TRBJ2-1; v_call: TRBV20-1; d_call: TRBD2; cdr3_nt: TGCAGTGCTAGAGATCTAGCTAGCGGAGGATACAATGAGCAGTTCTTC; cdr3_aa: CSARDLASGGYNEQFF
clone_size: few; j_call: TRBJ1-2; v_call: TRBV27; d_call: NA; cdr3_nt: TGTGCCAGCAGTTTACGGGCTACTTTCTATGGCTACACCTTC; cdr3_aa: CASSLRATFYGYTF
clone_size: many; j_call: TRBJ2-5; v_call: TRBV7-3; d_call: NA; cdr3_nt: TGTGCCAGCAGCTTATGGGGAAAAGAGACCCAGTACTTC; cdr3_aa: CASSLWGKETQYF
clone_size: NA; j_call: TRBJ1-1; v_call: TRBV28; d_call: NA; cdr3_nt: TGTGCCAGCAGTTTATTCTCGGGCGGTCCCGCAGATGAAGCTTTCTTT; cdr3_aa: CASSLFSGGPADEAFF
clone_size: NA; j_call: TRBJ2-3; v_call: TRBV7-2; d_call: NA; cdr3_nt: TGTGCCAGCAGCCCTGTAGGGAGCATGAAGGACACAGATACGCAGTATTTT; cdr3_aa: CASSPVGSMKDTDTQYF
clone_size: few; j_call: TRBJ2-7; v_call: TRBV4-1; d_call: NA; cdr3_nt: TGCGCCAGCAGCCAAGAAAAGGGATTCTACGAGCAGTACTTC; cdr3_aa: CASSQEKGFYEQYF
clone_size: few; j_call: TRBJ1-4; v_call: TRBV2; d_call: TRBD1; cdr3_nt: TGTGCCTGCCGCGTCGGACAGGGTACTGAAAAACTGTTTTTT; cdr3_aa: CACRVGQGTEKLFF
clone_size: NA; j_call: TRBJ1-4; v_call: TRBV7-9; d_call: NA; cdr3_nt: TGTGCCAGCAGCTTCTTTGGCGGGGAGAATGAAAAACTGTTTTTT; cdr3_aa: CASSFFGGENEKLFF
clone_size: NA; j_call: TRBJ2-1; v_call: TRBV6-6; d_call: NA; cdr3_nt: TGTGCCAGCAGTTACATCAACGGAGGTGAGCAGTTCTTC; cdr3_aa: CASSYINGGEQFF
clone_size: NA; j_call: TRBJ2-2; v_call: TRBV11-2; d_call: TRBD2; cdr3_nt: TGTGCCAGCAGCCTCCTGAGGCGGGAGGTTAACACCGGGGAGCTGTTTTTT; cdr3_aa: CASSLLRREVNTGELFF
clone_size: few; j_call: TRBJ2-7; v_call: TRBV6-5; d_call: NA; cdr3_nt: TGTGCCAGCAGTTACTCGGTCGGGATGAGCGAGCAGTACTTC; cdr3_aa: CASSYSVGMSEQYF
clone_size: few; j_call: TRBJ2-7; v_call: TRBV29-1; d_call: NA; cdr3_nt: TGCAGCGTTGAAGATAACGACTACGAGCAGTACTTC; cdr3_aa: CSVEDNDYEQYF
clone_size: NA; j_call: TRBJ2-7; v_call: TRBV27; d_call: TRBD1; cdr3_nt: TGTGCCAGCAGTAGGGGGACAGCAGGCTACGAGCAGTACTTC; cdr3_aa: CASSRGTAGYEQYF
clone_size: few; j_call: TRBJ1-4; v_call: TRBV7-9; d_call: NA; cdr3_nt: TGTGCCAGCAGCCGGCTGGAAAAACTGTTTTTT; cdr3_aa: CASSRLEKLFF
clone_size: few; j_call: TRBJ2-5; v_call: TRBV29-1; d_call: TRBD2; cdr3_nt: TGCAGCGTTGTGAAGGCCGGGACTAATCAAGAGACCCAGTACTTC; cdr3_aa: CSVVKAGTNQETQYF
clone_size: few; j_call: TRBJ2-3; v_call: TRBV12-3/TRBV12-4; d_call: TRBD1; cdr3_nt: TGTGCCAGCAGTCGGGACAGGGGGCAGAAAGCAGATACGCAGTATTTT; cdr3_aa: CASSRDRGQKADTQYF
clone_size: few; j_call: TRBJ1-2; v_call: TRBV25-1; d_call: NA; cdr3_nt: TGTGCCAGCCAAGACAGGAGCTATGGCTACACCTTC; cdr3_aa: CASQDRSYGYTF
clone_size: many; j_call: TRBJ2-7; v_call: TRBV12-3/TRBV12-4; d_call: TRBD2; cdr3_nt: TGTGCCAGCAGTGGACGACTGCGCGGGAGTACTTACGAGCAGTACTTC; cdr3_aa: CASSGRLRGSTYEQYF
clone_size: many; j_call: TRBJ2-5; v_call: TRBV4-2; d_call: NA; cdr3_nt: TGTGCCAGCAGCCAGCTCGAGGGAGCCGAGACCCAGTACTTC; cdr3_aa: CASSQLEGAETQYF
clone_size: many; j_call: TRBJ2-7; v_call: TRBV12-3/TRBV12-4; d_call: NA; cdr3_nt: TGTGCCAGCAGCCCAGGACCTGCGGGGGAGCAGTACTTC; cdr3_aa: CASSPGPAGEQYF
clone_size: few; j_call: TRBJ2-7; v_call: TRBV15; d_call: NA; cdr3_nt: TGTGCCACCAGCAGGGGCGATTACGAGCAGTACTTC; cdr3_aa: CATSRGDYEQYF
clone_size: NA; j_call: TRBJ1-1; v_call: TRBV12-3/TRBV12-4; d_call: NA; cdr3_nt: TGTGCCAGCAGTTCTAAGGACCCTTGGGACACTGAAGCTTTCTTT; cdr3_aa: CASSSKDPWDTEAFF
clone_size: NA; j_call: TRBJ2-2; v_call: TRBV27; d_call: TRBD2; cdr3_nt: TGTGCCAGCAGTCACCTAGGACTAGAGAACACCGGGGAGCTGTTTTTT; cdr3_aa: CASSHLGLENTGELFF
clone_size: NA; j_call: TRBJ2-7; v_call: TRBV20-1; d_call: NA; cdr3_nt: TGCAGTGCTACCGGGACTGCGGCCGGGTTCCACGAGCAGTACTTC; cdr3_aa: CSATGTAAGFHEQYF